The 3 T cell receptor beta chains below come from one sample, sequenced in a study of CD8 T cells in Susac syndrome. RNA amounts of about 0.5 to 1 ug underwent reverse transcription with random hexamers. TCRdb used MiXCR to reprocess the immunoSEQ multiplex PCR reads, holding one entry per CDR3 protein. This table has about 250,000 distinct CDR3 sequences, around 93% appearing once. Sequenced input: CD4+ T cells from PBMCs. Receptors originate from a human donor with multiple sclerosis.

In its sample, this clonotype was seen once. The V and J genes are TRBV29-1 and TRBJ1-1; D ambiguous. Deletions cut 3 bases from V and 5 bases from J, with 13 bases between. The CDR3 consists of 13 residues. Looked up from germline, CDR1 is SQVTM and CDR2 is ANQGSEA. CDR3 nucleotides: TGCAGCGTTGACAATCATGGTGGGACTGAAGCTTTCTTT. Translating gives CSVDNHGGTEAFF.

This chain uses TRBV1 with TRBJ2-1; the listed D gene, TRBD1, was not tested against the DNA. TRBV1 is a documented pseudogene. The CDR3 has 12 amino acids. The CDR3 region has the DNA TGCACCAGCAGCCAAGGGGGCAGCGGACAGTTCTTC. It translates to CTSSQGGSGQFF.

A few counts support this clonotype. The J gene is TRBJ2-1, the V gene TRBV19; 12 nucleotides align to TRBD2. CDR1 is LNHDA and CDR2 is SQIVND in the germline V gene (reference sequence). The V and J ends lost 5 bases and 0 bases, in that order; junction bases with no gene match: 5. This CDR3 is built from 17 residues. The CDR3 reads CASSPRTSGISYNEQFF. The CDR3 region has the DNA TGTGCCAGTAGTCCTCGGACTAGCGGGATCTCCTACAATGAGCAGTTCTTC.